The 8 T cell receptor beta chains given below trace back to one sample, sequenced in a study of OX40 agonist ivuxolimab in advanced cancers. Sequencing used immunoSEQ multiplex PCR; TCRdb keeps in-frame clones, though not all of them. Of roughly 100,000 clones listed, 90% are singletons. The sequences come from CD4+ or CD8+ T cells sorted from blood, collected in a trial of the OX40 agonist ivuxolimab. These receptors all come from an adult with an advanced solid tumor such as melanoma, head and neck, liver or kidney cancer.

V and J are TRBV30 and TRBJ1-5, with D perhaps matching TRBD1 (6 bases). Germline V CDR1 and CDR2: GTSNPN, SVGIG (reference sequence). The CDR3 loop spans 14 amino acids. Trimming removed 2 bases from V and 7 bases from J, with 15 bases in between. The CDR3 protein is CAWSLGGAGQPQHF. The CDR3 DNA reads TGTGCCTGGAGTCTCGGGGGCGCGGGACAGCCCCAGCATTTT.

The chain combines TRBV5-1 with TRBJ2-5; 7 nucleotides align to TRBD1. CDR1 is SGHRS, CDR2 YFSETQ, per germline. The CDR3 extends over 15 amino acids. The J segment lost 8 bases and the V segment lost 1 base, leaving 11 bases of the junction unmatched. The chain's CDR3 is CASSLLQGPRETQYF. CDR3 nucleotides: TGCGCCAGCAGCTTGTTACAGGGGCCAAGAGAAACCCAGTACTTC.

This clone was detected a few times. The chain carries TRBV27 and TRBJ2-3; D gene uncertain. Trimming shortened V by 2 bases and J by 11 bases, and 20 bases separated the two germline ends. The CDR3 contains 15 residues. The germline V gene encodes CDR1 MNHEY and CDR2 SMNVEV (reference sequence). The chain's CDR3 is CASSLVSGSLTQQYF. The CDR3 region has the DNA TGTGCCAGCAGTTTAGTGTCCGGTTCCCTAACACAGCAGTATTTT.

The chain carries TRBV5-1 and TRBJ1-1, with 9 positions matching TRBD1. V lost 0 bases, J lost 1 base, and 7 bases stayed unmatched. Per germline, CDR1 SGHRS and CDR2 YFSETQ. The CDR3 covers 17 residues. CDR3 in amino acids: CASSLGLSGQGNTEAFF. The CDR3 bases are TGCGCCAGCAGCTTGGGGCTATCGGGACAGGGGAACACTGAAGCTTTCTTT.

V and J are TRBV5-1 and TRBJ2-1, with D tentatively TRBD1 (5 bases). Per germline, CDR1 SGHRS and CDR2 YFSETQ. V was shortened by 0 bases and J by 8 bases, with 12 bases between the two germline ends. The CDR3 extends over 14 amino acids. The CDR3: CASSLGGRAYEQFF. As DNA, the CDR3 is TGCGCCAGCAGCTTGGGGGGCAGGGCGTATGAGCAGTTCTTC. Full variable domain (rest looked up from reference TRBV5-1 and TRBJ2-1): KAGVTQTPRYLIKTRGQQVTLSCSPISGHRSVSWYQQTPGQGLQFLFEYFSETQRNKGNFPGRFSGRQFSNSRSEMNVSTLELGDSALYLCASSLGGRAYEQFFGPGTRLTVL.

This sequence joins TRBV6-1 and TRBJ1-1, with D unresolved. CDR3 length equals 13 residues. Trimming cost V 6 bases and J 1 base, with 9 bases left between them. The germline gives CDR1 MNHNS, CDR2 SASEGT. The CDR3 DNA reads as TGTGCCAGCAGCTACAAGGGGAACACTGAAGCTTTCTTT. Its protein is CASSYKGNTEAFF.

The V call is TRBV6-5, the J call TRBJ2-4; the D is unclear. Trimming cost V 6 bases and J 4 bases, with 16 bases left between them. The CDR3 is 15 residues long. Germline loops: CDR1 MNHEY, CDR2 SVGAGI. CDR3 region: CASRATSDGKNIQYF. In DNA, the CDR3 is TGTGCCAGCAGGGCAACTTCCGATGGTAAAAACATTCAGTACTTC.

This clone is a singleton in its sample. V and J are TRBV6-1 and TRBJ2-7; TRBD2 matches at 7 bases. The germline V gene encodes CDR1 MNHNS and CDR2 SASEGT. CDR3 length equals 15 residues. V lost 6 bases to trimming and J lost 0 bases; unmatched junction nucleotides: 8. The CDR3 coding sequence is TGTGCCAGCAGCTCAACAAGCGGGGTCTCCTACGAGCAGTACTTC. This translates into CASSSTSGVSYEQYF.